This T cell receptor (beta chain) was retrieved from a study of regulatory T cells in long-lasting Graves disease. Across the whole study: The definition of persistent Graves' disease was over 5 years of antithyroid drugs with positive TSH receptor antibodies.

This CDR3 spans 14 amino acids. The germline CDR1 and CDR2 sequences are DFQATT and SNEGSKA (reference sequence). The time point was: persistent/refractory GD, antithyroid drugs over 5 years with positive TRAb. The authors made the TCR library using RNA they extracted from PBMCs. Combining iRepertoire HTBI primers with Arm-PCR of CDR3 regions, the authors built TCR beta libraries. TCRdb used MiXCR to reprocess the multiplex PCR reads, holding one entry per CDR3 protein. The sample carries 500,000 to 700,000 distinct CDR3 sequences, around 30% recorded once. Study-wide results and limits: New patients shared fewer public clonotypes (approximately 1,000) than persistent patients did (2,741). Persistent Graves' patients showed a TCR diversity that was lower than that of newly diagnosed ones.

The table lists this clonotype with a few counts. Its antigen remains unidentified. The germline gene is not matched at one end of the junction; a read error may be the cause. The sample consisted of peripheral blood mononuclear cells (PBMCs), taken when the disease was refractory, from a patient treated with antithyroid drugs. The TCR comes from a female donor with Graves disease. The chain employs TRBV20-1 and TRBJ1-1; 8 nucleotides line up with TRBD1. CDR3 in amino acids: CSARGGQGISEAFF. In DNA, the CDR3 is TGCAGTGCCAGAGGAGGACAGGGAATCTCTGAAGCTTTCTTT.